A single sample is the source of the 12 T cell receptor beta chains below, sequenced in a study of T-cell reconstitution after alpha-beta-depleted transplantation in children. A library of TCRbeta sequences, prepared with unique molecular identifiers, was generated. TCRdb re-analysed the PCR reads in MiXCR, keeping a single row per CDR3 protein. The sample records about 600,000 distinct CDR3 sequences, roughly a tenth being singletons. This specimen was PBMCs from the stem cell graft donor, taken from the stem cell graft. Every receptor here comes from a human donor who donated a stem cell graft to a child with acute myeloid leukemia.

In this sample, this clonotype turned up many times. The chain recombines TRBV19 with TRBJ2-3; no clear D gene. This CDR3 contains 13 residues. V dropped 6 bases and J dropped 0 bases, with 7 bases sitting between them. The germline CDR1 and CDR2 sequences are LNHDA and SQIVND (reference sequence). The CDR3 region has the DNA TGTGCCAGTAGCCAGATCAGCACAGATACGCAGTATTTT. As protein: CASSQISTDTQYF.

V is TRBV4-3 and J is TRBJ2-1; 7 positions match TRBD1. V shed 3 bases and J 1 base; nucleotides not matched to a gene: 3. The CDR3 spans 15 residues. The germline V gene encodes CDR1 LGHNA and CDR2 YSLEER. In nucleotides, the CDR3 is TGCGCCAGCAGCCAGGACAGGCCTTCCTACAATGAGCAGTTCTTC. This codes for CASSQDRPSYNEQFF.

This clonotype was observed a few times. The chain employs TRBV29-1 and TRBJ2-5; possibly TRBD1 for D (6 bases). Germline lookup yields CDR1 SQVTM and CDR2 ANQGSEA. CDR3 length: 12 amino acids. Deletions cut 5 bases from V and 4 bases from J, with 11 bases between. CDR3 bases: TGCAGCGTTCGGACAGAGGTAGAGACCCAGTACTTC. Protein sequence: CSVRTEVETQYF.

There are many counts of this clonotype. The rearrangement links TRBV9 to TRBJ2-3, with 13 positions matching TRBD2. Looked up from germline, CDR1 is SGDLS and CDR2 is YYNGEE. The CDR3 contains 16 residues. J gave up 0 bases and V 3 bases, and 1 base lay outside the gene matches. CDR3 sequence reads: CASSGTSGSSTDTQYF. The CDR3 DNA follows: TGTGCCAGCAGCGGGACTAGCGGGAGTAGCACAGATACGCAGTATTTT.

This clonotype showed up many times. The V gene is TRBV9, the J gene TRBJ2-2; no definite D call. Germline-derived CDR1 and CDR2 are SGDLS and YYNGEE. This CDR3 contains 13 residues. V was cut by 4 bases and J by 9 bases, with 13 bases left in between. The CDR3 region is CASSPGVGRELFF. For the CDR3, the DNA is TGTGCCAGCAGCCCTGGGGTAGGAAGGGAGCTGTTTTTT.

The genes are TRBV5-1 and TRBJ2-3; D remains ambiguous. The germline V gene has CDR1 SGHRS and CDR2 YFSETQ. The CDR3 has 18 residues. The V gene lost 3 bases and the J gene lost 0 bases, with 20 bases spanning the gap. The CDR3 sequence: CASSYAGERLFSTDTQYF. As DNA, the CDR3 is TGCGCCAGCAGCTATGCTGGCGAACGGCTCTTTAGCACAGATACGCAGTATTTT.

This clonotype was seen at least ten times. The chain links TRBV7-9 to TRBJ1-2; D ambiguous. The CDR3 is made up of 11 amino acids. Germline CDR1 SEHNR, CDR2 FQNEAQ (reference sequence). With 5 bases removed from V and 6 bases from J, the gap between germline ends came to 7 bases. The CDR3 DNA reads TGTGCCAGCAGCAAAACAAATGGCTACACCTTC. Residues: CASSKTNGYTF.

This clonotype was observed many times. The chain employs TRBV7-9 and TRBJ1-1, with 10 positions matching TRBD1. V gave up 5 bases and J gave up 3 bases; unmatched junction bases: 12. Germline CDR1 is SEHNR and CDR2 is FQNEAQ (reference sequence). The CDR3 totals 17 residues. The CDR3 loop reads CASSGLQTGGKDTEAFF. Here the CDR3 DNA reads TGTGCCAGCAGCGGATTGCAGACAGGGGGCAAGGACACTGAAGCTTTCTTT.

The CDR3 region has the DNA TGCAGCGTTCCTAGCGGAGGGGAGAATGAGCAGTTCTTC. Amino acids: CSVPSGGENEQFF. This chain joins TRBV29-1 and TRBJ2-1; TRBD2 aligns across 7 bases. This CDR3 has 13 amino acids. Trimming cost V 5 bases and J 7 bases; bases outside gene matches: 8. The germline CDR1 and CDR2 sequences are SQVTM and ANQGSEA.

By share, this clonotype counts as medium-sized. The chain is built from TRBV20-1 and TRBJ1-3; possible D gene TRBD1, 5 bases. Germline values: CDR1 DFQATT, CDR2 SNEGSKA (reference sequence). V lost 5 bases and J lost 2, with 10 bases in between. The CDR3 contains 13 residues. CDR3 in DNA: TGCAGTGCTTCGACAGTGACTGGAAACACCATATATTTT. It encodes CSASTVTGNTIYF.

A few counts support this clonotype. The chain combines TRBV20-1 with TRBJ1-2; 7 positions match TRBD1. The germline V gene has CDR1 DFQATT and CDR2 SNEGSKA (reference sequence). V lost 5 bases to trimming and J lost 5 bases; unmatched junction nucleotides: 11. This CDR3 comprises 14 residues. The CDR3 coding sequence is TGCAGTGCTTTACGCCGGGACAGTCTTTATGGCTACACCTTC. As protein: CSALRRDSLYGYTF.

As for this clonotype: A much larger clone lies a single base off, so this may be a read error. CDR3 loop: CAISESDQNEQFF. CDR3 DNA sequence: TGTGCCATCAGTGAGTCAGACCAGAATGAGCAGTTCTTC. The V call is TRBV10-3, the J call TRBJ2-1; D is ambiguous. V lost 0 bases and J lost 7, with 7 bases in between. Germline loops: CDR1 ENHRY, CDR2 SYGVKD. The CDR3 spans 13 residues.